This passage covers 16 T cell receptor beta chains from one sample sequenced in a study of shared clonotypes between healthy human individuals. Here immunoSEQ multiplex PCR was the method, and the copy in TCRdb shows in-frame clones only, minus some. The sample contains more than 1 million clones, approximately 78% of which appear only once. Material for sequencing was memory CD4+ T cells from PBMCs. Subset described: CD45RA-negative fraction. The source of these receptors is a man aged 18-30 years in good health. Some clones in this sample may be carry-over from other donors' samples.

V and J are TRBV4-3 and TRBJ1-3, with D possibly being TRBD1 (5 bases). Germline values: CDR1 LGHNA, CDR2 YSLEER. The ends were cut back, 0 bases at V and 4 bases at J, with 10 bases in the middle. The CDR3 totals 15 residues. The CDR3 protein is CASSQDGGVGNTIYF. DNA of the CDR3: TGCGCCAGCAGCCAAGATGGAGGGGTCGGAAACACCATATATTTT.

CDR3 protein: CASSDGGSDTQYF. The CDR3 coding sequence is TGTGCCAGCAGTGACGGTGGCTCAGATACGCAGTATTTT. V gene TRBV2 combines with J gene TRBJ2-3; D uncertain. The germline V and J ends were trimmed by 3 bases and 4 bases, with 8 bases remaining between them. The CDR3 loop spans 13 amino acids. Germline assignment: CDR1 SNHLY and CDR2 FYNNEI.

The V call is TRBV28, the J call TRBJ2-2; D is unclear. Germline V gene data show CDR1 as MDHEN and CDR2 as SYDVKM. This CDR3 region has 15 residues. Trimming removed 3 bases from V and 3 bases from J, with 11 bases in between. CDR3: CASSFWGVDTGELFF. For the CDR3, the DNA is TGTGCCAGCAGTTTTTGGGGTGTGGACACCGGGGAGCTGTTTTTT.

There are a few counts of this clone. The CDR3 DNA is TGTGCCAGCAGCCCCCCCCTGGTAGCGGCCACCTACAATGAGCAGTTCTTC. It codes for CASSPPLVAATYNEQFF. The chain recombines TRBV9 with TRBJ2-1, with D possibly being TRBD2 (6 bases). Germline V CDR1 and CDR2: SGDLS, YYNGEE. The V end lost 4 bases, the J end lost 2 bases, and 19 bases lay between the germline ends. The CDR3 length is 17 residues. Full variable domain (missing parts from reference TRBV9 and TRBJ2-1): DSGVTQTPKHLITATGQRVTLRCSPRSGDLSVYWYQQSLDQGLQFLIQYYNGEERAKGNILERFSAQQFPDLHSELNLSSLELGDSALYFCASSPPLVAATYNEQFFGPGTRLTVL.

This clone occurred a few times. The chain has TRBV29-1 and TRBJ1-1; TRBD1 aligns across 11 bases. Germline V gene sequence: CDR1 SQVTM, CDR2 ANQGSEA. V was clipped by 4 bases and J by 5 bases; unmatched bases: 6. The CDR3 loop spans 14 amino acids. Written as DNA, the CDR3 is TGCAGCGTTGTTCTGGACAGGGGGCGGACTGAAGCTTTCTTT. It is translated as CSVVLDRGRTEAFF.

The CDR3 loop is CASSSDPENQPQHF. In DNA form, the CDR3 reads TGCGCCAGCAGCTCAGATCCGGAGAATCAGCCCCAGCATTTT. The chain employs TRBV5-1 and TRBJ1-5; D call uncertain. Germline V gene lookup returns CDR1 SGHRS and CDR2 YFSETQ. The CDR3 contains 14 residues. V was trimmed by 3 bases and J by 4 bases, leaving 11 bases between them.

The chain carries TRBV15 and TRBJ2-7; 7 bases are shared with TRBD1. The CDR3 consists of 17 residues. Germline V lookup: CDR1 LNHNV, CDR2 YYDKDF (reference sequence). V lost 1 base and J lost 4; bases outside the gene matches: 13. The chain's CDR3 is CATSRVRRQGVGYEQYF. CDR3 bases: TGTGCCACCAGCAGAGTACGCCGACAGGGAGTCGGGTACGAGCAGTACTTC.

This chain uses TRBV18 with TRBJ2-5; D is unresolved. V was pared by 3 bases and J by 3 bases, with 8 bases between. Germline assignment: CDR1 KGHSH and CDR2 LQKENI. The CDR3 contains 13 residues. The CDR3 loop reads CASSPNAKETQYF. As DNA, the CDR3 is TGTGCCAGCTCACCCAACGCCAAAGAGACCCAGTACTTC.

This sequence joins TRBV7-9 and TRBJ1-4; 7 bases fit TRBD1. V gave up 5 bases and J gave up 8 bases; unmatched junction bases: 8. CDR1 is SEHNR, CDR2 FQNEAQ, per germline (reference sequence). The CDR3 runs to 14 residues. The DNA of the CDR3 is TGTGCCAGCAGCCGGTCCCAGGGGGGAGAAAAACTGTTTTTT. It yields the protein CASSRSQGGEKLFF.

V and J are TRBV28 and TRBJ2-1; D possibly corresponds to TRBD2 (5 bases). The V gene's germline CDR1 is MDHEN and CDR2 SYDVKM. This CDR3 is built from 13 residues. The V and J ends lost 5 bases and 9 bases respectively, with 14 bases between them. The CDR3 protein is CASSLSAGVEQFF. The CDR3 DNA reads as TGTGCCAGCAGTCTCTCGGCCGGGGTTGAGCAGTTCTTC.

The chain employs TRBV18 and TRBJ2-3; D tentatively fits TRBD1 or TRBD2 (5 bases each). This CDR3 region has 18 residues. Per germline, CDR1 KGHSH and CDR2 LQKENI. With 5 bases removed from V and 0 bases from J, the gap between germline ends came to 21 bases. DNA for the CDR3: TGTGCCAGCTCAGCCTTTCCGGGACGCGTGGAAAGCACAGATACGCAGTATTTT. Its protein is CASSAFPGRVESTDTQYF.

The chain combines TRBV2 with TRBJ1-5; D uncertain. The CDR3 extends over 16 amino acids. The V gene lost 2 bases and the J gene lost 2 bases, with 13 bases spanning the gap. Germline loops: CDR1 SNHLY, CDR2 FYNNEI. This CDR3 reads CASSEITPSGNQPQHF. In DNA, the CDR3 is TGTGCCAGCAGTGAAATAACGCCCTCGGGCAATCAGCCCCAGCATTTT. Full variable domain (rest looked up from reference TRBV2 and TRBJ1-5): EPEVTQTPSHQVTQMGQEVILRCVPISNHLYFYWYRQILGQKVEFLVSFYNNEISEKSEIFDDQFSVERPDGSNFTLKIRSTKLEDSAMYFCASSEITPSGNQPQHFGDGTRLSIL.

CDR3 nucleotides: TGCGCCAGCAGCCAAGATAGGGTCAGGGGAGTGTATGGCTACACCTTC. This gives the protein CASSQDRVRGVYGYTF. This chain links TRBV4-1 with TRBJ1-2; D might be TRBD1 (6 bases). CDR1 and CDR2 (germline): MGHRA, YSYEKL. The CDR3 sequence is 16 residues long. V was shortened by 0 bases and J by 5 bases, with 16 bases between the two germline ends.

The V call is TRBV5-4, the J call TRBJ1-5; no definite D call. The CDR3 loop spans 15 amino acids. Trimming pared 0 bases from V and 3 bases from J, leaving 10 bases between. Germline assignment: CDR1 SGHNT and CDR2 YYREEE (reference sequence). The CDR3 here is CASSLGGSNNQPQHF. For the CDR3, the DNA is TGTGCCAGCAGCTTGGGAGGGAGTAACAATCAGCCCCAGCATTTT.

Turning to this clone: A far larger clone lies a single base away; this is likely a read error. The CDR3 protein is CATSRGRDWGAGPHRYEQYF. The CDR3 DNA follows: TGTGCCACCAGCAGAGGCAGGGATTGGGGAGCGGGACCACATCGGTACGAGCAGTACTTC. The rearrangement joins TRBV15 to TRBJ2-5; TRBD2 agrees at 7 bases. The DNA end is more similar to TRBJ2-7, so the J call may be wrong. Germline-derived CDR1 and CDR2 are LNHNV and YYDKDF (reference sequence). There are 20 residues in the CDR3.

This chain joins TRBV6-1 and TRBJ1-2, with D unresolved. V dropped 3 bases and J dropped 10 bases, with 15 bases sitting between them. The CDR3 is 13 residues long. From germline, CDR1 is MNHNS and CDR2 SASEGT. CDR3 region: CASSDVPSFLYTF. The CDR3, as DNA: TGTGCCAGCAGTGACGTGCCGTCCTTTCTCTACACCTTC.